Given below is one TCR beta chain in context. This specimen belongs to a study of cytomegalovirus exposure and HLA in healthy donors. V lost 2 bases to trimming and J lost 8 bases, with 10 bases between them. This CDR3 region has 13 residues. The PCR made use of 60 Vbeta and 13 Jbeta primers. Clones were sequenced by immunoSEQ multiplex PCR, and TCRdb holds only the in-frame ones, with some missing. The sample holds approximately 200,000 clones, around 83% seen once. This TCR was recovered from a girl aged 5 to 17 in good health and CMV-seronegative. Sequenced: PBMCs. The V and J genes are TRBV23-1 and TRBJ2-1, with a weak D call TRBD2 (6 bases). TRBV23-1 is flagged as an ORF with uncertain function. CDR3 DNA sequence: TGCGCCAGCAGTCAACCGGGGGAGGATGAGCAGTTCTTC. This translates into CASSQPGEDEQFF.